The rows below give T cell receptor beta chains drawn from one sample of a study of chemoradiotherapy in HPV16-positive cancers. Here immunoSEQ multiplex PCR was the method, and the copy in TCRdb shows in-frame clones only, minus some. The sample includes about 2,900 clones, approximately 88% of them seen just once. The sample was tumor tissue, taken from a patient who underwent chemoradiotherapy. Source of these receptors: a human donor with HPV-associated anogenital cancer. The CDR3 runs from the conserved cysteine through the conserved F or W. Rows may omit the clone size; those that give it use once, few, many or a size class.

abundance	v_gene	j_gene	CDR3aa
once	TRBV6-1	TRBJ1-5	CASSFYRGRQRPQHF
NA	TRBV6-4	TRBJ2-2	CASSDSGTGDTGELFF
few	TRBV7-9	TRBJ2-5	CASSSDSKETQYF
NA	TRBV7-2	TRBJ1-5	CASSFNSNQPQHF
NA	TRBV2	TRBJ2-5	CASSPRETQYF
NA	TRBV28	TRBJ2-3	CASTSPGQGSGDTQYF
NA	TRBV9	TRBJ1-1	CASSVEAETEAFF
NA	TRBV19	TRBJ1-5	CASMGGQGGTQPQHF
NA	TRBV18	TRBJ2-1	CASSPTASGKPYNEQFF
NA	TRBV4-3	TRBJ2-3	CASSQDLAGGPDTQYF